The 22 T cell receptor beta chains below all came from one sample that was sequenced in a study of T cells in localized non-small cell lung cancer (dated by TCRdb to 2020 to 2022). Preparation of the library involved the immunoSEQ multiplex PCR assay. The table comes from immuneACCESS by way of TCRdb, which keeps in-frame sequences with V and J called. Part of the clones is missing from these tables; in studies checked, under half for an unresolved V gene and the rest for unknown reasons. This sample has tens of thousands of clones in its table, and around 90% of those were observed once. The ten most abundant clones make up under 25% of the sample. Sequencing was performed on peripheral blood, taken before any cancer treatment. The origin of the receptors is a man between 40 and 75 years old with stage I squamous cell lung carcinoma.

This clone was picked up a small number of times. The CDR3 sequence: CASSDRGKLFF. The CDR3 nucleotides are TGTGCCAGCAGTGATCGGGGGAAGCTGTTTTTT. The chain has TRBV2 and TRBJ2-2; a weak D match, TRBD2 (6 bases). V shed 3 bases and J shed 12 bases, with 8 bases lying between them. Germline CDR1 SNHLY, CDR2 FYNNEI. The CDR3 runs 11 residues. Complete variable domain (other parts from reference TRBV2 and TRBJ2-2): EPEVTQTPSHQVTQMGQEVILRCVPISNHLYFYWYRQILGQKVEFLVSFYNNEISEKSEIFDDQFSVERPDGSNFTLKIRSTKLEDSAMYFCASSDRGKLFFGEGSRLTVL.

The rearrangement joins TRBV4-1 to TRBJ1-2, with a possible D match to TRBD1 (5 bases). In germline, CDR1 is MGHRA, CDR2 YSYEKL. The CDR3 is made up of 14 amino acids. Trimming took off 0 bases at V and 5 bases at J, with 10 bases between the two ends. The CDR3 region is CASSQERGLYGYTF. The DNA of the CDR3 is TGCGCCAGCAGCCAAGAGAGGGGACTTTATGGCTACACCTTC.

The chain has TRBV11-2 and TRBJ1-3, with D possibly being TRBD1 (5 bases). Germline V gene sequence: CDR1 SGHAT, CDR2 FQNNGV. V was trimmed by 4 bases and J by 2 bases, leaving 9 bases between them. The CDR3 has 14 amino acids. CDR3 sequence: CASSSGTAGNTIYF. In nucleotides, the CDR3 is TGTGCCAGCAGCTCTGGGACCGCTGGAAACACCATATATTTT.

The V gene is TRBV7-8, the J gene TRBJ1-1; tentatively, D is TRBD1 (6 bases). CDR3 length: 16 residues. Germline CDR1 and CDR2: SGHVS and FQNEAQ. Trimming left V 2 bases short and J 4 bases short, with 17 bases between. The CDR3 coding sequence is TGTGCCAGCAGCTTATCCCCGGCAGGGGAGCGCACTGAAGCTTTCTTT. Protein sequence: CASSLSPAGERTEAFF.

The CDR3 sequence is CASSSQGASGGELFF. The CDR3 DNA follows: TGCGCCAGCAGCTCGCAGGGGGCATCCGGCGGGGAGCTGTTTTTT. V usage is TRBV5-1 and J usage is TRBJ2-2, with 8 bases matching TRBD1. The V gene end was trimmed by 3 bases and the J gene end by 7 bases; junction bases not matched to a gene: 8. Germline V gene data show CDR1 as SGHRS and CDR2 as YFSETQ. CDR3 length equals 15 residues.

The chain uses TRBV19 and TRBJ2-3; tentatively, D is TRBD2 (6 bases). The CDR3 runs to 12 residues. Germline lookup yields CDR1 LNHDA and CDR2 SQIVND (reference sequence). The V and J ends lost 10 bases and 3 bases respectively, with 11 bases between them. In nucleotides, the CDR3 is TGTGCCACCGGGAGAATGACAGATACGCAGTATTTT. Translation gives CATGRMTDTQYF.

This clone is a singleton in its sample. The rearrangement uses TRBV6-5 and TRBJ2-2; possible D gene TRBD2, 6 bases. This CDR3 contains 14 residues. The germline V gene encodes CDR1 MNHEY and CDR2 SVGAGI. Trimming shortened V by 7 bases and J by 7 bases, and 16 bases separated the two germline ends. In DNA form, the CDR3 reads TGTGCCAGCACCGCGGGGAGGAGGGGCGGGGAGCTGTTTTTT. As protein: CASTAGRRGGELFF.

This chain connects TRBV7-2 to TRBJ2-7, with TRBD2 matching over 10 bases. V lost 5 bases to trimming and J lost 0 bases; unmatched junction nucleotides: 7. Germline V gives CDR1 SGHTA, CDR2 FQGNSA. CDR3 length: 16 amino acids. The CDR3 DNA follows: TGTGCCAGCAGCCGGACTAGCGGTACCAGCTCCTACGAGCAGTACTTC. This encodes CASSRTSGTSSYEQYF.

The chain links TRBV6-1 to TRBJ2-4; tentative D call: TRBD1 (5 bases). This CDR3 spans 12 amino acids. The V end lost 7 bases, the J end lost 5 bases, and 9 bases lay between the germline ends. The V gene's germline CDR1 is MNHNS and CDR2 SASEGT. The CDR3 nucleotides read TGTGCCAGCACCAAAGGGGAAAACATTCAGTACTTC. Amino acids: CASTKGENIQYF.

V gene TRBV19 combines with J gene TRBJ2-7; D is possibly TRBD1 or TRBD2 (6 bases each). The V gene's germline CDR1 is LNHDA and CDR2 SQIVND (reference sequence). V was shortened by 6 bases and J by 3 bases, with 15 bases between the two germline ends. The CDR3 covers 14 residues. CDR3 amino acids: CASREGNRDYEQYF. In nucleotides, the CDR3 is TGTGCCAGTAGGGAGGGGAACAGGGACTACGAGCAGTACTTC.

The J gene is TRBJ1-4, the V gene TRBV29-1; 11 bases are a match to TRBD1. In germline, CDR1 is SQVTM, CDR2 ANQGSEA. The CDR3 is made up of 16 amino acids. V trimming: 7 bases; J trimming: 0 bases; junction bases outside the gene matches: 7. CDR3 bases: TGCAGCGCCACAGGACAGGGGGCGTCAACTAATGAAAAACTGTTTTTT. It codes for CSATGQGASTNEKLFF.

The CDR3 here is CASSIRTGGSYNEQFF. The CDR3 region has the DNA TGTGCCAGCAGCATCCGGACAGGGGGATCCTACAATGAGCAGTTCTTC. The V call is TRBV5-6, the J call TRBJ2-1; 10 bases line up with TRBD1. The CDR3 runs 16 residues. Germline V gene lookup returns CDR1 SGHDT and CDR2 YYEEEE. V was clipped by 4 bases and J by 1 base; unmatched bases: 5. Combining the CDR3 with reference TRBV5-6 and TRBJ2-1 gives the whole variable domain DAGVTQSPTHLIKTRGQQVTLRCSPKSGHDTVSWYQQALGQGPQFIFQYYEEEERQRGNFPDRFSGHQFPNYSSELNVNALLLGDSALYLCASSIRTGGSYNEQFFGPGTRLTVL.

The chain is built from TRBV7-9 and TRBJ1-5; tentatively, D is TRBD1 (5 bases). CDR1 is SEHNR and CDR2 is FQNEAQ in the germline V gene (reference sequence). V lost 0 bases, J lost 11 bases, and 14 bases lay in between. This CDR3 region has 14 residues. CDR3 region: CASSLAGGDRTQHF. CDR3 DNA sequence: TGTGCCAGCAGCTTAGCAGGAGGGGATCGGACCCAGCATTTT.

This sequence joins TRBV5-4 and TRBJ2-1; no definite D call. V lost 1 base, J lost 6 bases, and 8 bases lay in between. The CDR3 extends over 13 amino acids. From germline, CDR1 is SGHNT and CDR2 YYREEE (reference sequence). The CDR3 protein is CASSLPDANEQFF. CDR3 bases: TGTGCCAGCAGCTTGCCCGACGCCAATGAGCAGTTCTTC.

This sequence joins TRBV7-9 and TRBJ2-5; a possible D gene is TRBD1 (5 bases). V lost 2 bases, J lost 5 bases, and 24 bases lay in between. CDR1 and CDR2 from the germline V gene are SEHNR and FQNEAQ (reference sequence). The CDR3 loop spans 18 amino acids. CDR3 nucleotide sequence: TGTGCCAGCAGCTTAACTGTGGGGCGCGGTGGGGTGGAGGAGACCCAGTACTTC. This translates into CASSLTVGRGGVEETQYF. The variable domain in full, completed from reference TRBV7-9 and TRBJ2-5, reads DTGVSQNPRHKITKRGQNVTFRCDPISEHNRLYWYRQTLGQGPEFLTYFQNEAQLEKSRLLSDRFSAERPKGSFSTLEIQRTEQGDSAMYLCASSLTVGRGGVEETQYFGPGTRLLVL.

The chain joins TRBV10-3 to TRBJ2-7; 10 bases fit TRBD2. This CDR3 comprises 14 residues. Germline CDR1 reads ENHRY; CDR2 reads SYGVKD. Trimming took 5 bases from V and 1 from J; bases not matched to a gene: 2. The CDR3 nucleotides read TGTGCCATCAGTAGCGGGAGGGGGTCCTACGAGCAGTACTTC. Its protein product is CAISSGRGSYEQYF.

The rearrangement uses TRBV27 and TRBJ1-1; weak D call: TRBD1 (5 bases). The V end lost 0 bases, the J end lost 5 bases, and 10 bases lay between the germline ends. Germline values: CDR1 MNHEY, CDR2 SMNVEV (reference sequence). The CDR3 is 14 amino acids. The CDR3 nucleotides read TGTGCCAGCAGTTTATCTACAGGTTGGACTGAAGCTTTCTTT. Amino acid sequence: CASSLSTGWTEAFF.

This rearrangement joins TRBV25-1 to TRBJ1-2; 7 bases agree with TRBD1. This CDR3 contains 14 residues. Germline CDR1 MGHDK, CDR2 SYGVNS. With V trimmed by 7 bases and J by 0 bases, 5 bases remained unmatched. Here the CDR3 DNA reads TGTGCCAGCACCCAGGGGGTCGCTAACTATGGCTACACCTTC. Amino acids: CASTQGVANYGYTF.

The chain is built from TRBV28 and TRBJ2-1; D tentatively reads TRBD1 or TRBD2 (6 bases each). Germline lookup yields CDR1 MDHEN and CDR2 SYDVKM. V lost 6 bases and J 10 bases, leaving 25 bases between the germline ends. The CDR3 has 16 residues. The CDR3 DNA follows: TGTGCCAGCAGCCCTCCTCTACAGGGAGGCCTCCACGAGCAGTTCTTC. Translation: CASSPPLQGGLHEQFF.

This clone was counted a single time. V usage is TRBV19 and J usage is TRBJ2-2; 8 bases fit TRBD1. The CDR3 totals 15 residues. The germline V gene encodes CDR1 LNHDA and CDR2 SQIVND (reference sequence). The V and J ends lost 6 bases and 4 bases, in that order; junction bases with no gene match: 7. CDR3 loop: CASRPDRGSTGELFF. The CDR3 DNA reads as TGTGCCAGTAGACCTGACAGGGGAAGCACCGGGGAGCTGTTTTTT.

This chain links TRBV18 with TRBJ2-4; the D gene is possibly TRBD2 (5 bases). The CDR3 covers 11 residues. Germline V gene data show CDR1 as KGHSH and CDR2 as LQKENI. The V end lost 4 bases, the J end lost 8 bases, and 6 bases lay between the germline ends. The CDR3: CASSQRDIQYF. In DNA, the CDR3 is TGTGCCAGCTCACAGAGGGACATTCAGTACTTC.

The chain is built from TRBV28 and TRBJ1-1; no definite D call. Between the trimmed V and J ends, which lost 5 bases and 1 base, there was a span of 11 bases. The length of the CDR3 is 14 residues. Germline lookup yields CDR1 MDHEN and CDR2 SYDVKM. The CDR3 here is CASSPRLWNTEAFF. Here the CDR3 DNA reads TGTGCCAGCAGTCCCCGACTTTGGAACACTGAAGCTTTCTTT.